This T cell receptor beta chain was identified in a study of preoperative IRX-2 immunotherapy in early breast cancer. Sequencing was performed with immunoSEQ multiplex PCR; in TCRdb, only in-frame clones are kept and a portion is missing. There are under 30,000 clones in the sample; approximately 90% occur only once, and around 28% lies in the top ten. From germline, CDR1 is SNHLY and CDR2 FYNNEI. V was cut by 3 bases and J by 4 bases, with 11 bases left in between. The CDR3 totals 14 residues. The treatment was: preoperative locoregional IRX-2 cytokine immunotherapy. The source was tumor tissue, collected after IRX-2 immunotherapy. This receptor was identified in a human donor with breast cancer. This rearrangement joins TRBV2 to TRBJ2-3; TRBD2 is a possible D gene (6 bases). In DNA form, the CDR3 reads TGTGCCAGCAGTGATTTACTAGCATCAGATACGCAGTATTTT. Protein sequence: CASSDLLASDTQYF.